This is a list of T cell receptor beta chains from one sample in a study of cytomegalovirus exposure and HLA in healthy donors. Profiling relied on immunoSEQ multiplex PCR, and the TCRdb table lists in-frame clones only, not all of them. Among 120,000 or so clones listed, roughly 18% were seen once. Input material: PBMCs. The receptors come from a female donor in good health and CMV-seropositive. Each CDR3 is given with its conserved first and last residue. A D gene is named only where the DNA matches it firmly. Expanded clones are given a class, and other clones once, few, many or no size at all.

V	D	size	J	CDR3	DNA
TRBV29-1	.	few	TRBJ2-7	CSVEGVQGQESYEQYF	TGCAGCGTGGAAGGCGTACAGGGCCAGGAGTCCTACGAGCAGTACTTC
TRBV28	.	few	TRBJ1-4	CASRVNGNEKLFF	TGTGCCAGCAGAGTCAACGGGAATGAAAAACTGTTTTTT
TRBV15	.	.	TRBJ2-7	CATSRVPGEDEQYF	TGTGCCACCAGCAGAGTACCGGGAGAGGACGAGCAGTACTTC
TRBV6-5	.	few	TRBJ2-1	CASSYSSVNEQFF	TGTGCCAGCAGTTACTCTAGTGTGAATGAGCAGTTCTTC
TRBV10-1	.	few	TRBJ2-3	CASSEKISSTDTQYF	TGCGCCAGCAGTGAGAAAATTTCTAGCACAGATACGCAGTATTTT
TRBV30	TRBD1	.	TRBJ1-1	CAWKIPSDRVNRLNTEAFF	TGTGCCTGGAAGATCCCGAGTGACAGGGTGAACCGTCTGAACACTGAAGCTTTCTTT
TRBV29-1	TRBD1	.	TRBJ2-2	CSVATQGPETGELFF	TGCAGCGTTGCCACACAGGGGCCGGAAACCGGGGAGCTGTTTTTT
TRBV5-1	TRBD2	.	TRBJ2-1	CASSLEFSGINNEQFF	TGCGCCAGCAGCTTGGAATTTAGCGGGATAAACAATGAGCAGTTCTTC
TRBV4-2	.	few	TRBJ2-7	CASSLGGADYEQYF	TGTGCCAGCAGCCTTGGAGGGGCCGACTACGAGCAGTACTTC
TRBV30	TRBD2	few	TRBJ2-1	CAWSVRGRLYEQFF	TGTGCCTGGAGTGTACGCGGGAGGTTATATGAGCAGTTCTTC
TRBV30	.	.	TRBJ2-3	CAWSWSPDAQYF	TGTGCCTGGAGTTGGAGTCCCGACGCGCAGTATTTT
TRBV2	.	.	TRBJ2-7	CASSVSRDSYEQYF	TGTGCCAGCAGTGTTTCCAGGGACTCCTACGAGCAGTACTTC
TRBV7-2	TRBD1	few	TRBJ1-2	CASSFGGDRGNGYTF	TGTGCCAGCAGCTTCGGTGGGGACAGGGGAAATGGCTACACCTTC
TRBV27	TRBD1	few	TRBJ2-5	CASGGQGWFETQYF	TGTGCCAGCGGGGGACAGGGGTGGTTCGAGACCCAGTACTTC
TRBV6-1	TRBD1	few	TRBJ1-2	CASCGTGGNGYTF	TGTGCCTCCTGCGGGACAGGGGGCAATGGCTACACCTTC
TRBV19	TRBD2	.	TRBJ2-1	CASRTSANYNEQFF	TGTGCCAGTAGGACTAGCGCCAATTACAATGAGCAGTTCTTC
TRBV10-3	.	.	TRBJ1-2	CAISVPGQSNYGYTF	TGTGCCATCAGTGTCCCGGGACAAAGTAACTATGGCTACACCTTC
TRBV4-3	.	few	TRBJ2-1	CASSQRQTTYNEQFF	TGCGCCAGCAGCCAACGGCAGACTACTTACAATGAGCAGTTCTTC
TRBV28	TRBD1	few	TRBJ1-5	CASKPDRGLFVGNQPQHF	TGTGCCAGCAAACCTGACAGGGGGCTTTTCGTAGGCAATCAGCCCCAGCATTTT
TRBV2	.	few	TRBJ1-5	CASSDRGGGNQPQHF	TGTGCCAGCAGTGATCGCGGGGGTGGCAATCAGCCCCAGCATTTT
TRBV29-1	.	.	TRBJ2-7	CSVTQGSLPEQYF	TGCAGCGTTACCCAGGGGTCTCTTCCCGAGCAGTACTTC
TRBV28	TRBD1	few	TRBJ2-7	CASSLQDRVSRYEQYF	TGTGCCAGCAGTTTGCAGGACAGGGTTTCGAGGTACGAGCAGTACTTC
TRBV5-1	TRBD2	.	TRBJ2-4	CASSLRTSGGAVNFQNIQYF	TGCGCCAGCAGCTTAAGGACTAGCGGGGGGGCCGTAAATTTCCAAAACATTCAGTACTTC
TRBV7-3	TRBD1	.	TRBJ2-7	CASSPRTGPNEQYF	TGTGCCAGCAGCCCTCGGACAGGGCCCAACGAGCAGTACTTC
TRBV6-5	.	few	TRBJ1-1	CASSYWAREDTEAFF	TGTGCCAGCAGTTACTGGGCCCGGGAGGACACTGAAGCTTTCTTT
TRBV5-4	.	few	TRBJ1-4	CASSLIPGPNEKLFF	TGTGCCAGCAGCTTGATCCCAGGGCCTAATGAAAAACTGTTTTTT
TRBV2	.	.	TRBJ2-7	CASQRSGSEQYF	TGTGCCAGCCAGAGGTCGGGTTCCGAGCAGTACTTC
TRBV4-2	TRBD1	.	TRBJ1-2	CASSQVGDSRWYGYTF	TGTGCCAGCAGCCAAGTTGGGGACAGCCGATGGTATGGCTACACCTTC
TRBV4-3	TRBD2	few	TRBJ2-1	CASSLRGGGSNEQFF	TGCGCCAGCAGCCTACGGGGGGGCGGGAGCAATGAGCAGTTCTTC
TRBV28	TRBD1	.	TRBJ1-4	CASSLGRQGVKLFF	TGTGCCAGCAGTCTCGGGAGACAGGGAGTAAAACTGTTTTTT
TRBV5-8	.	.	TRBJ2-3	CASSLGGHTTDTQYF	TGTGCCAGCAGCTTGGGGGGCCACACCACAGATACGCAGTATTTT
TRBV7-9	TRBD2	few	TRBJ2-7	CASSPGGFTYEQYF	TGTGCCAGCAGCCCGGGGGGGTTTACCTACGAGCAGTACTTC
TRBV28	TRBD1	few	TRBJ1-1	CASRLTGVPTEAFF	TGTGCCAGCAGGCTGACAGGGGTCCCCACTGAAGCTTTCTTT
TRBV28	TRBD2	.	TRBJ2-1	CASSKGLAGYNEQFF	TGTGCCAGCAGCAAGGGACTAGCGGGGTACAATGAGCAGTTCTTC
TRBV6-6	TRBD1	.	TRBJ1-1	CASRDRGNTEAFF	TGTGCCAGCAGGGACAGGGGAAACACTGAAGCTTTCTTT
TRBV11-2	TRBD2	many	TRBJ2-2	CASNPRWGPGLAGGGELFF	TGTGCCAGCAACCCGCGTTGGGGTCCGGGACTAGCGGGGGGCGGGGAGCTGTTTTTT
TRBV5-6	.	few	TRBJ2-7	CASHRTLNEQYF	TGTGCCAGCCACCGAACTTTAAACGAGCAGTACTTC